The 14 T cell receptor beta chains below were found in one sample sequenced in a study of T cells in Graves' hyperthyroidism and ophthalmopathy. RNA transcripts yielded amplified TCR beta CDR3 regions. TCR CDR3 underwent first-round RT-PCR with the HTBI primer set. TCRdb passed the multiplex PCR reads through MiXCR, listing each CDR3 protein once. The data hold some 530,000 distinct CDR3 sequences, with less than 25% observed a single time. Material: blood. All receptors come from an older woman with Graves' ophthalmopathy.

There are a few counts of this clonotype. The chain carries TRBV18 and TRBJ1-2, with 8 bases aligning to TRBD1. The CDR3 is made up of 15 amino acids. The germline CDR1 and CDR2 sequences are KGHSH and LQKENI. The ends lost 1 base at V and 7 bases at J; junction bases unmatched: 8. In DNA form, the CDR3 reads TGTGCCAGCTCACCACGGACAGGGAGCCTGGCTGGCTACACCTTC. Amino acid sequence: CASSPRTGSLAGYTF. Complete variable domain (other parts from reference TRBV18 and TRBJ1-2): NAGVMQNPRHLVRRRGQEARLRCSPMKGHSHVYWYRQLPEEGLKFMVYLQKENIIDESGMPKERFSAEFPKEGPSILRIQQVVRGDSAAYFCASSPRTGSLAGYTFGSGTRLTVV.

J is TRBJ2-5 and V is TRBV28; no clear D. The CDR3 loop spans 12 amino acids. With 4 bases removed from V and 6 bases from J, the gap between germline ends came to 9 bases. Germline assignment: CDR1 MDHEN and CDR2 SYDVKM. The CDR3 here is CASSSPPKTQYF. The CDR3 nucleotides read TGTGCCAGCAGTTCCCCCCCGAAGACCCAGTACTTC.

This clonotype was observed a handful of times. In nucleotides, the CDR3 is TGTGCCACCAGCAGAGATTTAACAGGGGCTTATGGCTACACCTTC. Translation gives CATSRDLTGAYGYTF. The chain has TRBV15 and TRBJ1-2; the match to TRBD1 covers 7 bases. CDR3 size: 15 residues. Trimming at V came to 0 bases and at J to 5 bases, leaving 6 bases not matched to a gene. In germline, CDR1 is LNHNV, CDR2 YYDKDF (reference sequence).

The table lists this clonotype with a few counts. V usage is TRBV5-1 and J usage is TRBJ2-3, with D unresolved. CDR3 length: 13 residues. V shed 0 bases and J shed 9 bases, with 11 bases lying between them. Germline values: CDR1 SGHRS, CDR2 YFSETQ. As DNA, the CDR3 is TGCGCCAGCAGCTTGGGCGGACGGTCCACGCAGTATTTT. Translated, it gives CASSLGGRSTQYF.

This clonotype was observed many times. The rearrangement joins TRBV28 to TRBJ2-7; TRBD1 might be the D (6 bases). The CDR3 is made up of 14 amino acids. The V end was cut by 5 bases, the J end by 2 bases, with 13 bases between. From germline, CDR1 is MDHEN and CDR2 SYDVKM. The CDR3 reads CASSATGTTYEQYF. CDR3 nucleotide sequence: TGTGCCAGCAGTGCCACCGGGACAACCTACGAGCAGTACTTC.

In its sample, this clonotype was seen many times. The V and J genes are TRBV28 and TRBJ1-4; D not resolved. The ends were cut back, 1 base at V and 8 bases at J, with 14 bases in the middle. The CDR3 is 15 residues long. Germline assignment: CDR1 MDHEN and CDR2 SYDVKM. The CDR3 region is CASSLSGRVREKLFF. The CDR3 DNA sequence: TGTGCCAGCAGTTTATCGGGCCGGGTACGAGAAAAACTGTTTTTT.

The chain has TRBV7-2 and TRBJ2-2; D perhaps matches TRBD2 (6 bases). Trimming took off 5 bases at V and 5 bases at J, with 12 bases between the two ends. The CDR3 runs to 14 residues. The germline gives CDR1 SGHTA, CDR2 FQGNSA. The CDR3: CASSPAGVTGELFF. The CDR3 DNA follows: TGTGCCAGCAGCCCAGCGGGCGTAACCGGGGAGCTGTTTTTT.

This clonotype has just one count. The DNA for the CDR3 is TGTGCCAGCAGCTCCCGGGACAGGGCGAAGTATGGCTACACCTTC. Translating it yields CASSSRDRAKYGYTF. The chain links TRBV7-9 to TRBJ1-2, with 9 positions matching TRBD1. This CDR3 comprises 15 residues. V lost 4 bases, J lost 5 bases, and 8 bases stayed unmatched. The germline V gene encodes CDR1 SEHNR and CDR2 FQNEAQ (reference sequence).

V gene TRBV25-1 combines with J gene TRBJ2-3; 8 bases agree with TRBD2. This CDR3 is built from 13 residues. From germline, CDR1 is MGHDK and CDR2 SYGVNS. Losses at the gene ends were 7 bases for V and 2 bases for J; bases not matched to a gene: 2. CDR3 nucleotides: TGTGCCAGCAAGCGGGGGAACACAGATACGCAGTATTTT. Residues: CASKRGNTDTQYF.

This clonotype was counted many times. The chain links TRBV24-1 to TRBJ2-1; D is unresolved. V was cut by 3 bases and J by 7 bases, with 18 bases left in between. CDR1 and CDR2 (germline): KGHDR, SFDVKD. This CDR3 has 16 amino acids. This CDR3 is CATSDPGPKSQNEQFF. CDR3 sequence (DNA): TGTGCCACCAGTGATCCCGGACCCAAAAGCCAGAATGAGCAGTTCTTC.

Notes on this clonotype: A much larger clone lies one base from this, so it may be a read error. V gene TRBV28 combines with J gene TRBJ1-5; 7 bases align to TRBD1. The CDR3 totals 16 residues. Looked up from germline, CDR1 is MDHEN and CDR2 is SYDVKM. The CDR3 sequence is CTSTPFNRGTNQPQHF. The CDR3 bases are TGTACCAGCACACCTTTCAACAGGGGAACAAATCAGCCCCAGCATTTT.

The genes are TRBV9 and TRBJ2-6; D not resolved. The CDR3 is 16 residues long. Germline loops: CDR1 SGDLS, CDR2 YYNGEE. V lost 0 bases and J lost 2, with 9 bases in between. CDR3 nucleotide sequence: TGTGCCAGCAGCGTAGAAGGGAACACTGGGGCCAACGTCCTGACTTTC. Its translation: CASSVEGNTGANVLTF.

The chain uses TRBV7-3 and TRBJ2-2; TRBD2 matches at 7 bases. After removal of 4 bases from V and 7 bases from J, the junction contained 21 bases not matched to a gene. CDR3 length: 19 residues. Germline V gene data show CDR1 as SGHTA and CDR2 as FQGTGA. The CDR3 coding sequence is TGTGCCAGCAGCTCCCAGGCTATCGGGGAGGGCTTGGTTGGCGGGGAGCTGTTTTTT. Translated: CASSSQAIGEGLVGGELFF.

This rearrangement joins TRBV11-3 to TRBJ1-1, with D tentatively TRBD1 (5 bases). CDR1 and CDR2 (germline): SGHNT, YENEEA. Trimming shortened V by 7 bases and J by 6 bases, and 21 bases separated the two germline ends. The CDR3 consists of 15 residues. The CDR3 DNA is TGTGCCAGCAACTCTAGGGCGGCTGGGGCCCCTGAAGCTTTCTTT. Translation gives CASNSRAAGAPEAFF.